The entry below gives a single TCR beta chain sequence along with its context. Its cognate antigen is unknown. Assaying covered about 10^5 TCR templates per sample. TCRdb's copy holds only in-frame clones and misses some; the assay was immunoSEQ multiplex PCR. The data show about 57,000 clones, over 80% seen once. These data belong to a study of siplizumab effects on memory and regulatory T cells. Points from the study as a whole: Major contributors to the alloresponse seemed to be naive T cells, which also appeared more diverse than memory cells.

The study took a few donor pairs, and their unstimulated naive, memory, effector memory and TEMRA subsets were sequenced. This CDR3 is built from 15 residues. With 3 bases removed from V and 3 bases from J, the gap between germline ends came to 11 bases. Germline assignment: CDR1 SGHTA and CDR2 FQGNSA. Sequenced sample: memory CD4+ T cells sorted from blood. The genes are TRBV7-2 and TRBJ2-2, with D maybe TRBD2 (7 bases). The receptor was isolated from a human donor in good health. CDR3 loop: CASSFEGGYTGELFF. Written as DNA, the CDR3 is TGTGCCAGCAGCTTTGAGGGGGGGTACACCGGGGAGCTGTTTTTT. The entire variable domain, with the rest obtained from reference TRBV7-2 and TRBJ2-2, is as follows: GAGVSQSPSNKVTEKGKDVELRCDPISGHTALYWYRQSLGQGLEFLIYFQGNSAPDKSGLPSDRFSAERTGGSVSTLTIQRTQQEDSAVYLCASSFEGGYTGELFFGEGSRLTVL.